Listed here is a single TCR beta chain. Its antigen is still unknown. This specimen belongs to a study of T-cell reconstitution after alpha-beta-depleted transplantation in children. Study outcomes and limitations: T-cell numbers and diversity, one year after transplant, stemmed largely from T cells that were newly produced. Surviving recipient cells, namely T cells and thymic progenitors, were the source of high day-60 TCRbeta diversity in some patients. There were reportedly several hundred expanded graft clones from which alpha-beta T cells came about two months after transplant.

Unique molecular identifiers were used to barcode this TCRbeta library. TCRdb passed the PCR reads through MiXCR, listing each CDR3 protein once. This sample has 900,000 or so distinct CDR3 sequences, with about 15% found just once. The length of the CDR3 is 16 residues. In germline, CDR1 is MGHRA, CDR2 YSYEKL. V lost 2 bases to trimming and J lost 6 bases, with 17 bases between them. The sample consisted of PBMCs, mostly from graft donor cells, taken 360 days after TCRalphabeta/CD19-depleted stem cell transplant. The V gene is TRBV4-1, the J gene TRBJ2-1; D gene ambiguous. This sequence was found in a male patient younger than 18 who had a stem cell transplant for acute lymphoblastic leukemia, so the T cells may come from the graft donor. The CDR3 loop reads CASSQSRNQGLNEQFF. The CDR3 region has the DNA TGCGCCAGCAGCCAATCAAGGAACCAAGGCCTCAATGAGCAGTTCTTC.